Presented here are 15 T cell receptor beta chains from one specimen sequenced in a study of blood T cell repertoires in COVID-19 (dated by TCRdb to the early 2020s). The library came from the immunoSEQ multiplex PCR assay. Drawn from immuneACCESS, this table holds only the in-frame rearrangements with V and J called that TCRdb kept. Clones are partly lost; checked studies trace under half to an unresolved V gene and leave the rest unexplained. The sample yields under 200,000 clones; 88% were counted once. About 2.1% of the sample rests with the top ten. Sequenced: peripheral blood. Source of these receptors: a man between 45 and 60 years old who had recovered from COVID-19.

The CDR3, as DNA: TGTGCCAGCAGAGCAGTTGCCGATCGACAGGGGCCCCCTGGTGAGCAGTTCTTC. This encodes CASRAVADRQGPPGEQFF. The chain has TRBV27 and TRBJ2-1; TRBD1 agrees at 8 bases. J lost 9 bases, V lost 6 bases, and 22 bases had no gene match. This CDR3 region has 18 residues. Germline values: CDR1 MNHEY, CDR2 SMNVEV (reference sequence).

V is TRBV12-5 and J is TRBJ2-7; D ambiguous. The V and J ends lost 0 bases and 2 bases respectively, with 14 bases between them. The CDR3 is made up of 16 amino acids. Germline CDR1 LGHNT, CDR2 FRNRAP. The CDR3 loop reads CASGLVNSRYPYEQYF. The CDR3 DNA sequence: TGTGCTAGTGGTTTGGTAAACAGCAGATACCCCTACGAGCAGTACTTC.

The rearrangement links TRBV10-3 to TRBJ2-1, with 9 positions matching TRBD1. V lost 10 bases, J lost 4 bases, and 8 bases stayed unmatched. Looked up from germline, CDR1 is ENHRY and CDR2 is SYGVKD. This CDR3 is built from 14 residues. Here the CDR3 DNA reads TGTGCCACCGAATTGGGACAGGGTTACAATGAGCAGTTCTTC. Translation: CATELGQGYNEQFF.

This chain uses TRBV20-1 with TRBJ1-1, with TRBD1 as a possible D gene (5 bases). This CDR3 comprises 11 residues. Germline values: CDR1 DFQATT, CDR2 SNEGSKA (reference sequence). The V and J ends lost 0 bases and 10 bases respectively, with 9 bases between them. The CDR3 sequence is CSARDQGRAFF. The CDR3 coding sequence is TGCAGTGCTAGAGACCAGGGCCGAGCTTTCTTT.

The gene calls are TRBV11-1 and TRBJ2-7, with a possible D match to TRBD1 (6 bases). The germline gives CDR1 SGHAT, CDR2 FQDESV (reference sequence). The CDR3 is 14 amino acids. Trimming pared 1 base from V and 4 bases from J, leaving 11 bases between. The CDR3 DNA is TGTGCCAGCAGCTTAGGCAGGGGCCTATACGAGCAGTACTTC. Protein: CASSLGRGLYEQYF.

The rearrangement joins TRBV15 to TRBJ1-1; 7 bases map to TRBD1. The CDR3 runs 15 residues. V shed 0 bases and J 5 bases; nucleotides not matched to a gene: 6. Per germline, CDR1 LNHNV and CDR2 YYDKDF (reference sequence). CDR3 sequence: CATSREGGAMTEAFF. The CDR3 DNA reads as TGTGCCACCAGCAGAGAAGGGGGCGCGATGACTGAAGCTTTCTTT.

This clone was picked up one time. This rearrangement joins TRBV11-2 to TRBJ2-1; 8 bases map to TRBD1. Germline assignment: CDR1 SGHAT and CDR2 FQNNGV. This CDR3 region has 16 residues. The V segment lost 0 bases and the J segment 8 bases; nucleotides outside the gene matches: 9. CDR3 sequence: CASSLDVGGQVHEQFF. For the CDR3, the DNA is TGTGCCAGCAGCTTAGATGTTGGGGGACAGGTCCATGAGCAGTTCTTC.

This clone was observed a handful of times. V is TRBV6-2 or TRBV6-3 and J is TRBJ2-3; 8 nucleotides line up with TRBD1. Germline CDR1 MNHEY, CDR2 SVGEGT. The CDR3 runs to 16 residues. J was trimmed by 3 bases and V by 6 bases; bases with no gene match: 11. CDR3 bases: TGTGCCAGCAGCCAAGAGGCAGGGGGCATGACAGATACGCAGTATTTT. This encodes CASSQEAGGMTDTQYF.

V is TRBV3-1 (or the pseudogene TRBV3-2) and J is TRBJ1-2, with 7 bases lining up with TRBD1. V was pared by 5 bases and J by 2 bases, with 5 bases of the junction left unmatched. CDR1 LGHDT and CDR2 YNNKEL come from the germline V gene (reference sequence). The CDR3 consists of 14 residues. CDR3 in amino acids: CASSFQQGNYGYTF. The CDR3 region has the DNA TGTGCCAGCAGCTTCCAACAGGGGAACTATGGCTACACCTTC.

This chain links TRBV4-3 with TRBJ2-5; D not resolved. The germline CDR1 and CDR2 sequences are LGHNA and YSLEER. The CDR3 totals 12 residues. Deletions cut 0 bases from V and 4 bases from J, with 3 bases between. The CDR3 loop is CASSQDRETQYF. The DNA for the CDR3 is TGCGCCAGCAGCCAAGACCGAGAGACCCAGTACTTC.

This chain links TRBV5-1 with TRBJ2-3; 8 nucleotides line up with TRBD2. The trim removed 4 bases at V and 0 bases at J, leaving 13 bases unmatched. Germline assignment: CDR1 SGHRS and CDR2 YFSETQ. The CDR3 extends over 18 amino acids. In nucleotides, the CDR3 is TGCGCCAGCAGCGGAACTAGCGGAAAACGTTTTAGCACAGATACGCAGTATTTT. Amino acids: CASSGTSGKRFSTDTQYF. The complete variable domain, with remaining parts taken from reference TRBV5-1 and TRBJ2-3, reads KAGVTQTPRYLIKTRGQQVTLSCSPISGHRSVSWYQQTPGQGLQFLFEYFSETQRNKGNFPGRFSGRQFSNSRSEMNVSTLELGDSALYLCASSGTSGKRFSTDTQYFGPGTRLTVL.

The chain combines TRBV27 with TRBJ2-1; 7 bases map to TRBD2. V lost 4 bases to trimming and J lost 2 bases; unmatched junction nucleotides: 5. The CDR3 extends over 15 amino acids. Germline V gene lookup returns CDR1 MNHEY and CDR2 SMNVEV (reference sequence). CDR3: CASSSGDYTYNEQFF. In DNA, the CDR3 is TGTGCCAGCAGTTCGGGGGACTATACCTACAATGAGCAGTTCTTC.

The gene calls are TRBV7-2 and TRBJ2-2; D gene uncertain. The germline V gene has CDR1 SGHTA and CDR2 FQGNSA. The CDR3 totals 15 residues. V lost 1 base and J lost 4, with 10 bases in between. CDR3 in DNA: TGTGCCAGCAGCTTAGGCGTCCGATTCACCGGGGAGCTGTTTTTT. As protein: CASSLGVRFTGELFF. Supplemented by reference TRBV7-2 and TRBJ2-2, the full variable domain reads GAGVSQSPSNKVTEKGKDVELRCDPISGHTALYWYRQSLGQGLEFLIYFQGNSAPDKSGLPSDRFSAERTGGSVSTLTIQRTQQEDSAVYLCASSLGVRFTGELFFGEGSRLTVL.

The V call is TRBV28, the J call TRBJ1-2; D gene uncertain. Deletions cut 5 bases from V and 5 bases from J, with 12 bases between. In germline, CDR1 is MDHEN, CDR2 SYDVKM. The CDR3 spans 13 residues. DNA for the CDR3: TGTGCCAGCAGTCCCACGGGTCTATATGGCTACACCTTC. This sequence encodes CASSPTGLYGYTF.

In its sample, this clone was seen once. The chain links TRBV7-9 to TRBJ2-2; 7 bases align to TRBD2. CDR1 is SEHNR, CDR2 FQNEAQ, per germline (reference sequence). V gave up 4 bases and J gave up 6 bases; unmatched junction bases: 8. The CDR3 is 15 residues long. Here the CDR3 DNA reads TGTGCCAGCAGCTCCAGGACTAGTACCCCCGGGGAGCTGTTTTTT. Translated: CASSSRTSTPGELFF.